The clone carrying this T cell receptor beta chain was seen ten or more times. TCRdb reprocessed the 5' RACE reads via MiXCR and lists one record per CDR3 protein. The sample yields about 59,000 distinct CDR3 sequences, about 20% seen once. Trimming cost V 2 bases and J 3 bases, with 20 bases left between them. The CDR3 has 18 amino acids. In germline, CDR1 is SGHTA, CDR2 FQGTGA. The sorted Tregs were CD4+CD25+CD127-/low cells. The sequencing sample was made of tumor-infiltrating Tregs sorted from the breast tumor. This TCR derives from a female donor with breast cancer. V is TRBV7-3 and J is TRBJ2-4; D tentatively reads TRBD1 or TRBD2 (6 bases each). Here the CDR3 DNA reads TGTGCCAGCAGCTTAGCCCCTAGGGGGGTGATGGGCAAAAACATTCAGTACTTC. It codes for CASSLAPRGVMGKNIQYF.